This TCR beta chain originates from a study of blood T cell repertoires in COVID-19. The overall study: Some COVID-19 samples were acute and others convalescent; all came from the United States, Italy and Spain.

CDR1 is SGDLS and CDR2 is YYNGEE in the germline V gene. The CDR3 contains 16 residues. V gave up 0 bases and J gave up 3 bases; unmatched junction bases: 6. Recruited during active infection, patients (from Seattle) were subsequently followed longitudinally. Original analysis: The authors estimated nucleated cell counts from reference gene primer amplification. The repertoire was sequenced with immunoSEQ multiplex PCR; TCRdb's copy has only in-frame clones and lacks some. V and J calls and clone size are as listed in that table; D and trimming were resolved from the DNA. The table lists 50,000 to 80,000 clones, around 80% of them singletons.

V is TRBV9 and J is TRBJ2-5, with 9 bases aligning to TRBD2. The receptor comes from a man aged 55 to 70 with COVID-19, enrolled during active disease. The sample consisted of peripheral blood. This chain's CDR3 is CASSVAETSGEETQYF. DNA of the CDR3: TGTGCCAGCAGCGTAGCCGAGACTAGCGGTGAAGAGACCCAGTACTTC.